The clone carrying this T cell receptor beta chain was detected ten times or more. Its antigen is unknown. Isolation of PBMCs gave at least 6 million cells per sample. The record originates from a study of blood T cells in healthy people across ages. Primed by a sample-barcoded 5' primer and a J-beta primer mix, a second PCR proceeded for 7 to 11 cycles. TCRdb re-called the 5' RACE reads with MiXCR, one entry per CDR3 protein. This sample has roughly 650,000 distinct CDR3 sequences; about 34% occur once, and the top ten carry approximately 15%. Study-wide points: PBMCs were not sorted, which prevented a conclusive comparison of naive versus antigen-experienced cells. Roughly linear age-related decline in beta diversity appeared, significant by age about 40.

Germline V gene lookup returns CDR1 ENHRY and CDR2 SYGVKD. The CDR3 loop spans 19 amino acids. Trimming cost V 3 bases and J 0 bases; bases outside gene matches: 9. The clonotype comes from a woman of 80 years or more in good health. The specimen sequenced was blood. The gene calls are TRBV10-3 and TRBJ1-6, with 9 nucleotides matching TRBD1. CDR3 DNA sequence: TGTGCCATCAGTGAACAGCGGACAGGGGAGAGCTCCTATAATTCACCCCTCCACTTT. As protein: CAISEQRTGESSYNSPLHF.